One T cell receptor (beta chain) is described in this entry. This sample was taken from a study of blood T cell repertoires in COVID-19. Some clones are missing from TCRdb's copy, which holds only in-frame ones; the method was immunoSEQ multiplex PCR. The sample includes some 180,000 clones, 89% seen only once; the top ten take 6.7%. The germline gives CDR1 SGHVS, CDR2 FQNEAQ. The V segment lost 5 bases and the J segment 5 bases; nucleotides outside the gene matches: 11. The CDR3 totals 15 residues. The chain uses TRBV7-8 and TRBJ1-1; TRBD1 agrees at 7 bases. Sequences were obtained from peripheral blood. This receptor was obtained from a middle-aged man with acute or convalescent COVID-19. The CDR3 nucleotides are TGTGCCAGCAGCCCCCAGACAGGGAAGGATACTGAAGCTTTCTTT. Residues: CASSPQTGKDTEAFF. Combining the CDR3 with reference TRBV7-8 and TRBJ1-1 gives the whole variable domain GAGVSQSPRYKVAKRGQDVALRCDPISGHVSLFWYQQALGQGPEFLTYFQNEAQLDKSGLPSDRFFAERPEGSVSTLKIQRTQQEDSAVYLCASSPQTGKDTEAFFGQGTRLTVV.